Detailed here is one T cell receptor beta chain. Its specificity is not known. The CDR3 length is 13 residues. Germline-derived CDR1 and CDR2 are ENHRY and SYGVKD. The V gene lost 6 bases and the J gene lost 0 bases, with 8 bases spanning the gap. This entry comes from a study of blood T cells in healthy people across ages. Study outcomes and limitations: Unsorted PBMC input precluded a conclusive naive versus antigen-experienced comparison.

Next came a second PCR, run for about 7 to 12 cycles, which used a sample-barcoded 5' primer along with a J-beta primer mix. The authors tagged each cDNA molecule using a template-switch adaptor with 12 random nucleotides. One entry per CDR3 protein results from TCRdb running MiXCR on the 5' RACE reads. This sample yields approximately 780,000 distinct CDR3 sequences, of which around 25% are seen a single time; less than 3.5% belongs to the top ten. In addition, the sample was reused for a study of T cells of mothers and their children. Per that paper: cDNA was made from all extracted RNA, about 1.5 ug per 15 ul. Related mother-child pairs showed slightly, non-significantly higher overlap than unrelated pairs.

The sequenced material came from blood. This chain connects TRBV10-3 to TRBJ2-5; no firm D call. This clonotype was sampled from a boy between 10 and 17 years old in good health. The CDR3 DNA reads TGTGCCATCAGAGACCACCACCAAGAGACCCAGTACTTC. Protein product: CAIRDHHQETQYF.